The T cell receptor beta chain described here comes from a study of Graves' ophthalmopathy and Graves' hyperthyroidism. For the study at large: Ahead of any treatment, peripheral blood was obtained at the initial diagnosis. Overall study findings and caveats: Both a roughly 70% sensitivity and an approximately 76% specificity characterized the model's predictions of ophthalmopathy progression. Blood contained most expanded thyroid clonotypes exceeding 0.001 frequency.

Researchers took RNA transcripts and amplified TCR beta CDR3 regions from them. Second-round multiplex PCR followed a first-round RT-PCR using HTBI primers. TCRdb processed the multiplex PCR reads anew with MiXCR; each CDR3 protein has one entry. The data show 500,000 to 700,000 distinct CDR3 sequences, about 20% seen once. Clinicians made diagnoses from clinical symptoms, serum thyroxine, TRAb, thyroid ultrasound and orbital computed tomography. This clonotype was counted at least ten times. Antigen specificity is unknown. Germline values: CDR1 LNHDA, CDR2 SQIVND (reference sequence). V shed 5 bases and J 3 bases; nucleotides not matched to a gene: 8. This CDR3 is 15 amino acids long.

The chain employs TRBV19 and TRBJ2-7, with TRBD1 matching over 9 bases. This TCR was recovered from a young woman with stable Graves' hyperthyroidism. Some clones in this sample may be carry-over from other donors' samples. Sequenced: peripheral blood. DNA of the CDR3: TGTGCCAGTAGTCTGCCGATGGGACAGGGCTACGAGCAGTACTTC. Its protein is CASSLPMGQGYEQYF.